Listed here are 21 T cell receptor beta chains from one sample, sequenced in a study of blood T cell repertoires in COVID-19. Measured with immunoSEQ multiplex PCR; TCRdb has only the in-frame clones, and not every one. In the table there are approximately 66,000 clones, 85% to 90% of which are singletons. Sequencing was done on a sample of peripheral blood. These TCRs come from a human donor with active COVID-19. The donor label of this sample is uncertain.

The chain recombines TRBV14 with TRBJ2-2, with 7 bases lining up with TRBD1. CDR1 is SGHDN and CDR2 is FVKESK in the germline V gene. The CDR3 is 16 residues long. Losses at the gene ends were 1 base for V and 2 bases for J; bases not matched to a gene: 4. CDR3 DNA: TGTGCCAGCAGCCAAGCGACAGGGATAAACACCGGGGAGCTGTTTTTT. Translating it yields CASSQATGINTGELFF.

DNA of the CDR3: TGTGCCAGCAGTCTCCAGGGAAAGTATGGCTACACCTTC. This gives the protein CASSLQGKYGYTF. The chain joins TRBV28 to TRBJ1-2; TRBD1 is a possible D gene (5 bases). Trimming removed 5 bases at V and 5 bases at J, with 12 bases between. Germline V gene lookup returns CDR1 MDHEN and CDR2 SYDVKM. CDR3 size: 13 residues.

This chain links TRBV13 with TRBJ2-1, with TRBD2 matching over 13 bases. V gave up 5 bases and J gave up 13 bases; unmatched junction bases: 8. The germline V gene has CDR1 PRHDT and CDR2 FYEKMQ (reference sequence). CDR3 length: 14 residues. The CDR3: CASSPGLAGARQFF. The CDR3 DNA reads as TGTGCCAGCAGCCCAGGACTAGCGGGGGCCCGTCAGTTCTTC.

The rearrangement joins TRBV6-5 to TRBJ2-3; D might be TRBD1 (5 bases). From germline, CDR1 is MNHEY and CDR2 SVGAGI. The CDR3 has 13 residues. The germline V and J ends were trimmed by 9 bases and 2 bases, with 12 bases remaining between them. The chain's CDR3 is CASGTGPTDTQYF. CDR3 DNA: TGTGCCAGTGGCACAGGACCCACAGATACGCAGTATTTT.

The CDR3 is CASSTLIEEYF. In DNA form, the CDR3 reads TGTGCCAGCAGCACCCTTATTGAGGAGTATTTT. V and J are TRBV7-9 and TRBJ2-3; D remains unclear. The CDR3 contains 11 residues. V was trimmed by 5 bases and J by 13 bases, leaving 13 bases between them. Per the germline V gene, CDR1 is SEHNR and CDR2 is FQNEAQ (reference sequence).

The rearrangement joins TRBV5-1 to TRBJ2-3; 12 nucleotides line up with TRBD2. CDR3 length equals 18 residues. Germline lookup yields CDR1 SGHRS and CDR2 YFSETQ. The trim removed 0 bases at V and 1 base at J, leaving 6 bases unmatched. CDR3 sequence reads: CASSLGLAGARRTDTQYF. CDR3 coding DNA: TGCGCCAGCAGCTTGGGACTAGCGGGGGCACGCCGCACAGATACGCAGTATTTT.

Worth noting for this clone: Other DNA sequences in the same sample also yield this CDR3. The V and J genes are TRBV7-2 and TRBJ1-1; D might be TRBD1 (6 bases). CDR1 SGHTA and CDR2 FQGNSA come from the germline V gene. Trimming removed 5 bases from V and 5 bases from J, with 15 bases in between. The CDR3 spans 14 residues. In nucleotides, the CDR3 is TGTGCCAGCAGCCCCCAGGGGCGGAGGACTGAAGCTTTCTTT. This codes for CASSPQGRRTEAFF.

The V gene is TRBV15, the J gene TRBJ2-7; the D gene is possibly TRBD1 (5 bases). Trimming shortened V by 1 base and J by 4 bases, and 5 bases separated the two germline ends. The CDR3 has 12 amino acids. Germline-derived CDR1 and CDR2 are LNHNV and YYDKDF (reference sequence). CDR3 coding DNA: TGTGCCACCAGCAGAGGACAGTACGAGCAGTACTTC. Translated: CATSRGQYEQYF.

This clone was seen only once. V is TRBV12-3 or TRBV12-4 and J is TRBJ2-1; D may be TRBD2 (5 bases). The CDR3 loop spans 12 amino acids. Trimming removed 4 bases at V and 10 bases at J, with 11 bases between. The CDR3, as DNA: TGTGCCAGCAGTTCCAGAGGAGGCGAGCAGTTCTTC. Translating gives CASSSRGGEQFF.

This chain's CDR3 is CASSSRTAEKLFF. CDR3 sequence (DNA): TGCGCCAGCAGCTCGCGGACAGCCGAAAAACTGTTTTTT. The genes are TRBV5-1 and TRBJ1-4, with D possibly TRBD1 on 6 matching bases. The ends were cut back, 3 bases at V and 8 bases at J, with 11 bases in the middle. The CDR3 has 13 amino acids. Germline V gene lookup returns CDR1 SGHRS and CDR2 YFSETQ.

This clone appeared once. CDR3 sequence (DNA): TGTGCCAGCAGCTTACTAGAGACCCAGTACTTC. Translation gives CASSLLETQYF. This chain links TRBV11-2 with TRBJ2-5; D is unresolved. Germline V gene data show CDR1 as SGHAT and CDR2 as FQNNGV. This CDR3 has 11 amino acids. The V end was cut by 2 bases, the J end by 4 bases, with 2 bases between.

The chain has TRBV2 and TRBJ2-5; weak D call: TRBD2 (5 bases). The CDR3 contains 13 residues. Germline CDR1 and CDR2: SNHLY and FYNNEI. V lost 5 bases and J 2 bases, leaving 9 bases between the germline ends. The CDR3 coding sequence is TGTGCCAGCAGTTTTACTAGGCAAGAGACCCAGTACTTC. Its protein product is CASSFTRQETQYF.

V usage is TRBV7-2 and J usage is TRBJ1-2, with D possibly being TRBD1 (5 bases). In germline, CDR1 is SGHTA, CDR2 FQGNSA. The CDR3 has 13 amino acids. V lost 6 bases and J 6 bases, leaving 14 bases between the germline ends. The CDR3: CASRQGAANGYTF. CDR3 coding DNA: TGTGCCAGCAGACAAGGGGCAGCGAATGGCTACACCTTC.

The V and J genes are TRBV5-4 and TRBJ2-1; 7 bases match TRBD2. Germline V CDR1 and CDR2: SGHNT, YYREEE (reference sequence). CDR3 length: 17 amino acids. Trimming cost V 2 bases and J 7 bases; bases outside gene matches: 15. The CDR3 here is CASSLGGGPSTWNEQFF. As DNA, the CDR3 is TGTGCCAGCAGCTTAGGCGGGGGACCCAGTACTTGGAATGAGCAGTTCTTC.

The chain links TRBV5-8 to TRBJ1-4; D unclear. This CDR3 spans 14 amino acids. Germline V gene lookup returns CDR1 SGHTS and CDR2 YDEGEE. V lost 5 bases to trimming and J lost 8 bases, with 16 bases between them. CDR3 amino acids: CASRSYGVGEKLFF. CDR3 in DNA: TGTGCCAGCAGATCGTACGGGGTAGGGGAAAAACTGTTTTTT.

This chain links TRBV20-1 with TRBJ1-1; D perhaps matches TRBD1 (6 bases). Germline CDR1 reads DFQATT; CDR2 reads SNEGSKA (reference sequence). The length of the CDR3 is 13 residues. V lost 3 bases, J lost 3 bases, and 11 bases lay in between. Here the CDR3 reads CSASQKGDTEAFF. In DNA form, the CDR3 reads TGCAGTGCTAGTCAGAAGGGGGACACTGAAGCTTTCTTT.

This chain links TRBV11-2 with TRBJ2-7, with TRBD2 identical over 12 bases. V shed 5 bases, J shed 7 bases, and the junction held 9 bases outside the gene matches. Germline V gives CDR1 SGHAT, CDR2 FQNNGV. CDR3 length: 15 residues. This CDR3 reads CASSPLAGGPGEQYF. The DNA of the CDR3 is TGTGCCAGCAGCCCCCTAGCGGGGGGGCCGGGGGAGCAGTACTTC.

The chain is built from TRBV19 and TRBJ2-7; TRBD1 matches 8 bases. The CDR3 contains 14 residues. Germline CDR1 LNHDA, CDR2 SQIVND (reference sequence). J was trimmed by 5 bases and V by 4 bases; bases with no gene match: 7. For the CDR3, the DNA is TGTGCCAGTAGTAAGGCCAGGGGGCAGGACGAGCAGTACTTC. Translating it yields CASSKARGQDEQYF.

The chain recombines TRBV28 with TRBJ1-6; possible D gene TRBD1, 6 bases. V lost 5 bases and J lost 10, with 21 bases in between. This CDR3 comprises 16 residues. Per germline, CDR1 MDHEN and CDR2 SYDVKM. For the CDR3, the DNA is TGTGCCAGCAGTCCCCTGGGGGGGAGCAGGGGATCACCCCTCCACTTT. This codes for CASSPLGGSRGSPLHF.

This clone was observed once. The V gene is TRBV5-1, the J gene TRBJ1-1; 12 positions match TRBD1. The CDR3 covers 17 residues. Germline V CDR1 and CDR2: SGHRS, YFSETQ. V gave up 0 bases and J gave up 1 base; unmatched junction bases: 4. The CDR3 protein is CASSLVGTGGQNTEAFF. The CDR3 bases are TGCGCCAGCAGCTTGGTTGGGACAGGGGGCCAGAACACTGAAGCTTTCTTT.

The V call is TRBV7-9, the J call TRBJ2-1; 9 bases line up with TRBD2. Germline-derived CDR1 and CDR2 are SEHNR and FQNEAQ (reference sequence). CDR3 length equals 15 residues. Trimming at V came to 5 bases and at J to 7 bases, leaving 9 bases not matched to a gene. The DNA of the CDR3 is TGTGCCAGCAGCCCACCGGGACTAGCAACGAATGAGCAGTTCTTC. It codes for CASSPPGLATNEQFF.